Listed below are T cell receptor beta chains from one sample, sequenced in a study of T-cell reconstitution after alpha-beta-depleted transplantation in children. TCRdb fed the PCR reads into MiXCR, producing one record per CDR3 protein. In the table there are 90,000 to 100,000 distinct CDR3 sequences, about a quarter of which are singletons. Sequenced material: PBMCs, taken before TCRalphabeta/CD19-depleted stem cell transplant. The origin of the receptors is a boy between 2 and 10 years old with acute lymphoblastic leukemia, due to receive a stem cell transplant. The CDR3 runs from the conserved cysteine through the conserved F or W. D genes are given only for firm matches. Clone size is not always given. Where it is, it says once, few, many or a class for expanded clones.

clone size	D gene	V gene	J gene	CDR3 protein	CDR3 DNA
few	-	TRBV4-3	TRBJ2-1	CASSPRISVSYNEQFF	TGCGCCAGCAGCCCGAGGATTAGCGTCTCCTACAATGAGCAGTTCTTC
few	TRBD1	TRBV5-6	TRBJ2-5	CASSFNRGETQYF	TGTGCCAGCAGTTTCAACAGGGGAGAGACCCAGTACTTC
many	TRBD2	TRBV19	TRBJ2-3	CASSGLAETDTQYF	TGTGCCAGTAGTGGACTAGCGGAGACAGATACGCAGTATTTT
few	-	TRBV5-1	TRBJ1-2	CASSSRDLRGGYGYTF	TGCGCCAGCAGCTCTCGGGACCTGCGGGGAGGCTATGGCTACACCTTC
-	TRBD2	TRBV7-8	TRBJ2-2	CASSPVAGGPVAGELFF	TGTGCCAGCAGCCCCGTAGCGGGAGGGCCGGTAGCCGGGGAGCTGTTTTTT
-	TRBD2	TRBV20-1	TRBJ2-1	CSARGRLAETSYNEQFF	TGCAGTGCCAGAGGAAGGCTAGCGGAGACCTCCTACAATGAGCAGTTCTTC
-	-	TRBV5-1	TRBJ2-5	CASSPDPGRQETQYF	TGCGCCAGCAGCCCGGACCCGGGACGGCAAGAGACCCAGTACTTC
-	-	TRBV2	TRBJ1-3	CASSGGNTIYF	TGTGCCAGCAGTGGTGGAAACACCATATATTTT
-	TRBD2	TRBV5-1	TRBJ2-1	CASSPLVRGRAINEQFF	TGCGCCAGCAGCCCACTGGTGCGCGGGAGGGCCATCAATGAGCAGTTCTTC
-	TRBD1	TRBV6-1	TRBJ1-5	CASSRTQGAGNQPQHF	TGTGCCAGCAGTAGAACCCAGGGGGCAGGCAATCAGCCCCAGCATTTT
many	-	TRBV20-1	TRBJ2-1	CSARELGRTNEQFF	TGCAGTGCTAGAGAGTTGGGGCGCACCAATGAGCAGTTCTTC
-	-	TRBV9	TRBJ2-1	CASSELAEGPYNEQFF	TGTGCCAGCAGCGAATTAGCGGAGGGGCCTTACAATGAGCAGTTCTTC
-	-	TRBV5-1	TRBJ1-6	CASSLVFGSPLHF	TGCGCCAGCAGCTTGGTCTTTGGTTCACCCCTCCACTTT
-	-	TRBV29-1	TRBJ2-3	CSVEGRSTDTQYF	TGCAGCGTTGAGGGACGGAGCACAGATACGCAGTATTTT
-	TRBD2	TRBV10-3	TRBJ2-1	CAIGTSGHNEQFF	TGTGCCATAGGGACTAGCGGCCACAATGAGCAGTTCTTC
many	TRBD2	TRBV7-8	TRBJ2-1	CASSGSGRWNEQFF	TGTGCCAGCAGCGGTAGCGGGAGGTGGAATGAGCAGTTCTTC
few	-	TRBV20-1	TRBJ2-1	CSPSDSAAGSEQFF	TGCAGCCCTTCGGATTCGGCCGCTGGGAGTGAGCAGTTCTTC
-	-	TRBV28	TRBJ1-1	CASSFMGRWDRPGTEAFF	TGTGCCAGCAGTTTCATGGGTAGGTGGGATCGTCCGGGCACTGAAGCTTTCTTT
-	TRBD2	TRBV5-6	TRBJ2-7	CASSSGGRPFYEQYF	TGTGCCAGCAGCTCTGGCGGGAGGCCCTTCTACGAGCAGTACTTC
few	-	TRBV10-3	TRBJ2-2	CAISVDSMGGELFF	TGTGCCATCAGTGTTGACAGCATGGGCGGGGAGCTGTTTTTT
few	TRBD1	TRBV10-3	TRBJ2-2	CAIDSSGQGNTGELFF	TGTGCCATAGACTCCTCAGGACAGGGGAACACCGGGGAGCTGTTTTTT
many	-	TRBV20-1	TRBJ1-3	CSTHSGNTIYF	TGCAGTACCCACTCTGGAAACACCATATATTTT
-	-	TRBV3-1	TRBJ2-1	CASSQGSYEQFF	TGTGCCAGCAGCCAAGGGAGCTATGAGCAGTTCTTC
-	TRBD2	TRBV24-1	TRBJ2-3	CASGMSSGGIDTQYF	TGTGCCTCCGGGATGTCTAGCGGAGGGATAGATACGCAGTATTTT
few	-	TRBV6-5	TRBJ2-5	CASSSRTRWQGETQYF	TGTGCCAGCAGTTCCCGAACTAGGTGGCAGGGAGAGACCCAGTACTTC
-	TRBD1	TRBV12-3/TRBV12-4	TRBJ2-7	CASSRTGEHEQYF	TGTGCCAGCAGCCGGACAGGGGAGCACGAGCAGTACTTC
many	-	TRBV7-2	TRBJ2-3	CASSPTGAGTDTQYF	TGTGCCAGCAGCCCGACGGGGGCCGGGACAGATACGCAGTATTTT
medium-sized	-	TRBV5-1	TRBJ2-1	CASAQNGGTYNEQFF	TGCGCCAGCGCCCAGAACGGGGGTACTTACAATGAGCAGTTCTTC
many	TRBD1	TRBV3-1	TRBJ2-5	CASSRGRQGQETQYF	TGTGCCAGCAGCCGAGGGAGACAGGGACAAGAGACCCAGTACTTC
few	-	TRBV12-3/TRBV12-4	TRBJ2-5	CASSLGPETQYF	TGTGCCAGCAGTTTAGGACCAGAGACCCAGTACTTC
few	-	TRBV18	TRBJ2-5	CASSPVYQETQYF	TGTGCCAGCTCACCCGTGTACCAAGAGACCCAGTACTTC
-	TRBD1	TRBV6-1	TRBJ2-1	CASSQRTGEYNEQFF	TGTGCCAGCAGCCAAAGGACAGGGGAATACAATGAGCAGTTCTTC
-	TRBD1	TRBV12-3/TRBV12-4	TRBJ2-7	CASSLGTGAVYEQYF	TGTGCCAGCAGTTTAGGGACAGGGGCAGTCTACGAGCAGTACTTC
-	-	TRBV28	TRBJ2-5	CASSFRQGGMETQYF	TGTGCCAGCAGTTTCAGGCAGGGCGGCATGGAGACCCAGTACTTC
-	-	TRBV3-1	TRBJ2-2	CASTGATGELFF	TGTGCCAGCACCGGGGCCACCGGGGAGCTGTTTTTT
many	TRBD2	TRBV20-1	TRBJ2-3	CSASLSGITDTQYF	TGCAGTGCTAGTCTTAGCGGGATCACAGATACGCAGTATTTT
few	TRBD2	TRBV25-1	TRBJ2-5	CASSPGSGTGTQYF	TGTGCCAGCAGCCCGGGCAGCGGGACTGGGACCCAGTACTTC
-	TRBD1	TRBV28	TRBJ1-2	CASSYSGTGYGYTF	TGTGCCAGCAGTTACTCTGGGACAGGGTATGGCTACACCTTC
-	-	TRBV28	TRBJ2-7	CASSAAGTWDSYEQYF	TGTGCCAGCAGTGCAGCCGGGACGTGGGATTCCTACGAGCAGTACTTC
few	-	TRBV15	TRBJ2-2	CATRARDTGELFF	TGTGCCACCAGAGCCCGGGACACCGGGGAGCTGTTTTTT
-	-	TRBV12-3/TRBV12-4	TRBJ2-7	CASSFDRSSYEQYF	TGTGCCAGCAGTTTTGACAGGAGCTCCTACGAGCAGTACTTC
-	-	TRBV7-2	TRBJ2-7	CASSLMYEQYF	TGTGCCAGCAGCTTAATGTACGAGCAGTACTTC
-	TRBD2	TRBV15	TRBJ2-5	CATSRTSGRPEETQYF	TGTGCCACCAGCAGGACTAGCGGGAGGCCTGAGGAGACCCAGTACTTC
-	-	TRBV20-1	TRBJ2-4	CSARFPAAKNIQYF	TGCAGTGCTAGATTTCCGGCGGCCAAAAACATTCAGTACTTC
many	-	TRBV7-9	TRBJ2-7	CASSPDRAGSYEQYF	TGTGCCAGCAGCCCCGACCGGGCAGGATCCTACGAGCAGTACTTC
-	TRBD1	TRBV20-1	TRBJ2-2	CSARSGTASNTGELFF	TGCAGTGCTAGATCCGGGACAGCCTCAAACACCGGGGAGCTGTTTTTT
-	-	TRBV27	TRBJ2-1	CASSTRDGAVDEQFF	TGTGCCAGCAGCACGAGGGACGGGGCGGTCGATGAGCAGTTCTTC
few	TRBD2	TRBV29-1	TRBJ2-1	CSVETVWLAEGSSYNEQFF	TGCAGCGTTGAAACGGTGTGGCTAGCGGAGGGGAGCTCCTACAATGAGCAGTTCTTC
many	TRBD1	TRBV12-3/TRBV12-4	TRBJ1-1	CASSSRDRGPSWTEAFF	TGTGCCAGCAGTTCCCGGGACAGGGGGCCCTCGTGGACTGAAGCTTTCTTT
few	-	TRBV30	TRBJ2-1	CAWTPGGITYNEQFF	TGTGCCTGGACCCCCGGGGGTATCACCTACAATGAGCAGTTCTTC
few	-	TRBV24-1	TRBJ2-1	CATSEPGPVSYNEQFF	TGTGCCACCAGTGAGCCTGGACCGGTCTCCTACAATGAGCAGTTCTTC
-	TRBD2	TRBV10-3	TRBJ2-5	CAISGTSGVRETQYF	TGTGCCATCAGTGGGACTAGCGGAGTGAGGGAGACCCAGTACTTC
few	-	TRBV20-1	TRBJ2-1	CSASDNEQFF	TGCAGTGCTAGCGACAATGAGCAGTTCTTC
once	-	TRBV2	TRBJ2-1	CASSAGIFNEQFF	TGTGCCAGCAGTGCGGGCATTTTCAATGAGCAGTTCTTC